This T cell receptor beta chain comes out of a study of T cells in Graves' hyperthyroidism and ophthalmopathy. Study-level points and caveats: Separating ophthalmopathy from stable hyperthyroidism was achieved by a 13 V-J model.

Using RNA transcripts as the source, TCR beta CDR3 regions were amplified. A first-round RT-PCR of the TCR CDR3 used the HTBI primer set. TCRdb called the multiplex PCR reads again in MiXCR, with one record for every CDR3 protein. The profile covers approximately 690,000 distinct CDR3 sequences, with more than 12% appearing a single time and roughly an eighth taken by the ten largest. There are many counts of this clonotype. Its cognate antigen is unknown. V lost 5 bases and J lost 3, with 17 bases in between. The CDR3 sequence is 15 residues long. Germline V gene lookup returns CDR1 PRHDT and CDR2 FYEKMQ (reference sequence). Together with thyroid ultrasound, orbital computed tomography, serum thyroxine and TRAb, clinical symptoms were used for diagnoses.

The clonotype comes from a woman in her 50s with Graves' ophthalmopathy. The genes are TRBV13 and TRBJ2-7; D remains ambiguous. Sequenced: blood. CDR3 coding DNA: TGTGCCAGCAGCGCCGCGGATGGTAGTTTCTACGAGCAGTACTTC. This codes for CASSAADGSFYEQYF.